Shown below are 15 T cell receptor beta chains from a single sample sequenced in a study of low-dose radiotherapy and immunotherapy resistance in tumors. Gene-specific TRAV and TRBV primers were used for first-strand cDNA, covering alpha and beta chains. A roughly 20-cycle PCR with a constant-region primer and V-primer adapter amplified TCRs. TCRdb recomputed calls from the reads with MiXCR, one row per CDR3 protein. The data show about 64,000 distinct CDR3 sequences, 26% seen once. Described time point: before trial treatment. Source: PBMCs, taken before treatment. The source of these receptors is a male donor with rectosigmoid adenocarcinoma.

Turning to this clonotype: This is likely a read error, given that the CDR3 carries no conserved phenylalanine or tryptophan at its end. It is unclear where the CDR3 begins or ends on the DNA, so no DNA is shown, and the CDR3 is as TCRdb lists it. This chain joins TRBV21-1 and TRBJ2-7; no check of the table's D call, TRBD1, against the DNA was made. TRBV21-1 is designated a pseudogene. The CDR3 spans 13 residues, counting both ends. This CDR3 reads CASSKEGQGHEFS.

This clonotype was detected many times. The chain combines TRBV20-1 with TRBJ2-7, with 9 bases that match TRBD2. V trimming: 5 bases; J trimming: 7 bases; junction bases outside the gene matches: 12. Germline V gene data show CDR1 as DFQATT and CDR2 as SNEGSKA (reference sequence). The CDR3 is 14 residues long. CDR3 bases: TGCAGTGCTCAGGCCACTAGCGGGCCCAGAGAGCAGTACTTC. Its translation is CSAQATSGPREQYF.

In its sample, this clonotype was seen many times. The chain recombines TRBV7-9 with TRBJ2-7; D is possibly TRBD1 or TRBD2 (5 bases each). The CDR3 contains 14 residues. Per the germline V gene, CDR1 is SEHNR and CDR2 is FQNEAQ (reference sequence). The V end was cut by 5 bases, the J end by 3 bases, with 14 bases between. The CDR3 DNA sequence: TGTGCCAGCAGCCTGTGGGACGGGAACTACGAGCAGTACTTC. It encodes CASSLWDGNYEQYF. Full variable domain (missing parts from reference TRBV7-9 and TRBJ2-7): DTGVSQNPRHKITKRGQNVTFRCDPISEHNRLYWYRQTLGQGPEFLTYFQNEAQLEKSRLLSDRFSAERPKGSFSTLEIQRTEQGDSAMYLCASSLWDGNYEQYFGPGTRLTVT.

This clonotype appeared many times. This chain joins TRBV7-2 and TRBJ1-4; tentatively, D is TRBD1 (5 bases). V lost 5 bases and J 7 bases, leaving 11 bases between the germline ends. Germline V CDR1 and CDR2: SGHTA, FQGNSA. The CDR3 is made up of 13 amino acids. The CDR3 nucleotides are TGTGCCAGCAGCCTCCTCGACAGTGAAAAACTGTTTTTT. Its translation: CASSLLDSEKLFF. Drawing the rest from reference TRBV7-2 and TRBJ1-4, the complete variable domain is GAGVSQSPSNKVTEKGKDVELRCDPISGHTALYWYRQSLGQGLEFLIYFQGNSAPDKSGLPSDRFSAERTGGSVSTLTIQRTQQEDSAVYLCASSLLDSEKLFFGSGTQLSVL.

This clonotype was picked up many times. The J gene is TRBJ1-1, the V gene TRBV7-2, with unresolved D. The ends were cut back, 5 bases at V and 4 bases at J, with 11 bases in the middle. Germline assignment: CDR1 SGHTA and CDR2 FQGNSA. The CDR3 consists of 13 residues. The DNA for the CDR3 is TGTGCCAGCAGCATCCGCGGTCCCACTGAAGCTTTCTTT. Residues: CASSIRGPTEAFF.

There are many counts of this clonotype. The chain has TRBV7-8 and TRBJ2-7, with 7 bases fitting TRBD1. The CDR3 sequence is 13 residues long. CDR1 is SGHVS and CDR2 is FQNEAQ in the germline V gene. The J segment lost 3 bases and the V segment lost 6 bases, leaving 5 bases of the junction unmatched. CDR3 sequence (DNA): TGTGCCAGCAGTAGGGGACAGAACTACGAGCAGTACTTC. Protein: CASSRGQNYEQYF.

Comment on this clonotype: A far larger clone lies a single base away; this is likely a read error. The chain has TRBV11-2 and TRBJ2-7; D is possibly TRBD1 (6 bases). Trimming stripped 0 bases from V and 7 bases from J, with 16 bases between. There are 15 residues in the CDR3. Germline CDR1 is SGHAT and CDR2 is FQNNGV. The CDR3 is CASSLDRTALNEQYF. As DNA, the CDR3 is TGTGCCAGCAGCTTAGATCGGACAGCCTTGAATGAGCAGTACTTC. Together with reference TRBV11-2 and TRBJ2-7, the CDR3 gives the full variable domain: EAGVAQSPRYKIIEKRQSVAFWCNPISGHATLYWYQQILGQGPKLLIQFQNNGVVDDSQLPKDRFSAERLKGVDSTLKIQPAKLEDSAVYLCASSLDRTALNEQYFGPGTRLTVT.

The sample holds many counts of this clonotype. The rearrangement joins TRBV28 to TRBJ2-6, with D perhaps matching TRBD1 (5 bases). Looked up from germline, CDR1 is MDHEN and CDR2 is SYDVKM. The CDR3 extends over 16 amino acids. V lost 11 bases and J lost 1, with 18 bases in between. The CDR3 loop reads CAAHGRAPSGANVLTF. The DNA of the CDR3 is TGTGCCGCCCATGGCAGGGCCCCTTCTGGGGCCAACGTCCTGACTTTC.

This clonotype was observed at least ten times. The chain carries TRBV29-1 and TRBJ2-1; a possible D gene is TRBD1 (5 bases). The V end lost 6 bases, the J end lost 15 bases, and 18 bases lay between the germline ends. The germline V gene has CDR1 SQVTM and CDR2 ANQGSEA. The CDR3 totals 11 residues. The CDR3: CSVVIGARGFF. The CDR3 region has the DNA TGCAGCGTCGTTATAGGGGCAAGGGGGTTCTTC.

This clonotype came up many times. The rearrangement links TRBV7-9 to TRBJ2-7; the D gene is possibly TRBD2 (5 bases). This CDR3 is 12 amino acids long. Germline CDR1 is SEHNR and CDR2 is FQNEAQ (reference sequence). V dropped 11 bases and J dropped 2 bases, with 13 bases sitting between them. CDR3 bases: TGTGCCGGCGGCGGGCGGACCTACGAGCAGTACTTC. It specifies CAGGGRTYEQYF.

This clonotype occurred many times. The genes are TRBV28 and TRBJ2-7; possibly TRBD1 for D (5 bases). Trimming stripped 5 bases from V and 5 bases from J, with 7 bases between. The CDR3 sequence is 11 residues long. Germline-derived CDR1 and CDR2 are MDHEN and SYDVKM. Here the CDR3 reads CASSGQNEQYF. CDR3 DNA: TGTGCCAGCAGTGGACAAAACGAGCAGTACTTC.

The genes are TRBV29-1 and TRBJ1-1; 11 bases align to TRBD1. The CDR3 spans 15 residues. Per germline, CDR1 SQVTM and CDR2 ANQGSEA. The junction had 14 bases not matched to a gene; V was cut back by 4 bases and J by 10 bases. Here the CDR3 reads CSVARTGGSSLGAFF. The DNA of the CDR3 is TGCAGCGTTGCACGGACAGGGGGCTCAAGTTTAGGAGCTTTCTTT.

This clonotype was found many times. J is TRBJ2-3 and V is TRBV5-1; 7 positions agree with TRBD1. Per the germline V gene, CDR1 is SGHRS and CDR2 is YFSETQ. J was trimmed by 6 bases and V by 5 bases; bases with no gene match: 6. The CDR3 has 13 residues. The CDR3 region is CASSPQGTDTQYF. The CDR3 nucleotides read TGCGCCAGCAGTCCACAGGGGACGGATACGCAGTATTTT.

Many counts were recorded for this clonotype. The V gene is TRBV29-1, the J gene TRBJ2-7, with 7 bases fitting TRBD2. J gave up 0 bases and V 6 bases, and 5 bases lay outside the gene matches. The length of the CDR3 is 13 residues. CDR1 is SQVTM and CDR2 is ANQGSEA in the germline V gene. CDR3 protein: CSVVSGYSYEQYF. The DNA of the CDR3 is TGCAGCGTCGTTAGCGGGTACTCCTACGAGCAGTACTTC.

This clonotype was seen at least ten times. The chain employs TRBV28 and TRBJ2-5, with a possible D match to TRBD1 (6 bases). The CDR3 runs to 15 residues. Trimming left V 6 bases short and J 4 bases short, with 18 bases between. Germline CDR1 and CDR2: MDHEN and SYDVKM. The CDR3 here is CASSSRDTQRETQYF. CDR3 DNA: TGTGCCAGCAGCTCACGGGACACCCAGAGAGAGACCCAGTACTTC.